The T cell receptor beta chain described here comes from a study of T cells in Graves' hyperthyroidism and ophthalmopathy. Each diagnosis drew on symptoms, thyroxine, TRAb, thyroid ultrasound and orbital computed tomography findings. The table lists this clonotype with many counts. Authors of the study amplified TCR beta CDR3 regions from RNA transcripts. HTBI primers were the set used in a first-round RT-PCR of the TCR CDR3. TCRdb fed the multiplex PCR reads into MiXCR, producing one record per CDR3 protein. This repertoire shows about 380,000 distinct CDR3 sequences, around 14% found once; its top ten account for 11%. V lost 3 bases to trimming and J lost 5 bases, with 13 bases between them. Germline CDR1 is SGHTA and CDR2 is FQGNSA. The CDR3 consists of 14 residues.

The sequenced sample consisted of blood. The TCR originated in a woman aged 60-75 years with Graves' hyperthyroidism. The chain joins TRBV7-2 to TRBJ2-5; D may be TRBD1 or TRBD2 (5 bases each). CDR3 loop: CASSFDPGRETQYF. CDR3 nucleotides: TGTGCCAGCAGCTTCGACCCGGGGCGGGAGACCCAGTACTTC.